A single sample is the source of the 8 T cell receptor beta chains below, sequenced in a study of cytomegalovirus exposure and HLA in healthy donors. PCR was performed using 60 Vbeta and 13 Jbeta primers. Here immunoSEQ multiplex PCR was the method, and the copy in TCRdb shows in-frame clones only, minus some. The top ten hold approximately 13% of the sample, which has over 150,000 clones, 81% seen once. Sequencing was done on a sample of PBMCs. All receptors come from a woman aged 45 to 65 in good health and CMV-seronegative.

The chain couples TRBV7-2 to TRBJ2-3; D remains ambiguous. The germline gives CDR1 SGHTA, CDR2 FQGNSA. Trimming stripped 3 bases from V and 6 bases from J, with 13 bases between. CDR3 length: 14 amino acids. The CDR3 bases are TGTGCCAGCAGCTTCCCTAGTGTGTTGGATACGCAGTATTTT. It is translated as CASSFPSVLDTQYF.

In regard to this clone: The same CDR3 also results from other DNA sequences found in this sample. The rearrangement joins TRBV29-1 to TRBJ1-2; TRBD1 might be the D (6 bases). This CDR3 has 13 amino acids. CDR1 is SQVTM and CDR2 is ANQGSEA in the germline V gene. V gave up 1 base and J gave up 4 bases, with 10 bases separating them. CDR3 amino acids: CSVEAGGGYGYTF. The CDR3 DNA reads as TGCAGCGTTGAAGCTGGGGGCGGCTATGGCTACACCTTC.

Comments on this clone: In the same sample, other DNA sequences code for this CDR3. This rearrangement joins TRBV12-5 to TRBJ2-2, with 8 bases matching TRBD1. In germline, CDR1 is LGHNT, CDR2 FRNRAP. The CDR3 has 15 residues. V was pared by 5 bases and J by 6 bases, with 8 bases of the junction left unmatched. CDR3 protein: CASGNRQGIAGELFF. The CDR3 DNA sequence: TGTGCTAGTGGTAATCGACAGGGGATCGCCGGGGAGCTGTTTTTT.

The chain carries TRBV27 and TRBJ1-1, with D possibly matching TRBD1 (6 bases). With 4 bases removed from V and 11 bases from J, the gap between germline ends came to 11 bases. The germline V gene encodes CDR1 MNHEY and CDR2 SMNVEV (reference sequence). The CDR3 consists of 11 residues. CDR3 residues: CASSSGGYAFF. CDR3 bases: TGTGCCAGCAGTTCTGGGGGCTACGCTTTCTTT.

The chain uses TRBV9 and TRBJ2-7; 7 bases agree with TRBD2. The CDR3 is 13 amino acids. CDR1 is SGDLS, CDR2 YYNGEE, per germline. V was clipped by 1 base and J by 6 bases; unmatched bases: 4. The CDR3: CASSVRGEGEQYF. CDR3 DNA: TGTGCCAGCAGCGTACGGGGGGAGGGCGAGCAGTACTTC. Full variable domain (outside the CDR3, taken from reference TRBV9 and TRBJ2-7): DSGVTQTPKHLITATGQRVTLRCSPRSGDLSVYWYQQSLDQGLQFLIQYYNGEERAKGNILERFSAQQFPDLHSELNLSSLELGDSALYFCASSVRGEGEQYFGPGTRLTVT.

V is TRBV27 and J is TRBJ2-1, with TRBD2 matching 13 bases. The CDR3 totals 14 residues. V shed 4 bases and J 7 bases; nucleotides not matched to a gene: 1. CDR1 is MNHEY and CDR2 is SMNVEV in the germline V gene (reference sequence). For the CDR3, the DNA is TGTGCCAGCAGTTGGGGACTAGCGGGAAATGAGCAGTTCTTC. Protein sequence: CASSWGLAGNEQFF.

The chain uses TRBV7-2 and TRBJ2-3; a possible D gene is TRBD2 (5 bases). Germline V gives CDR1 SGHTA, CDR2 FQGNSA. V shed 2 bases and J shed 2 bases, with 11 bases lying between them. This CDR3 comprises 15 residues. CDR3 DNA: TGTGCCAGCAGCTTACAAGCGGTGTCCACAGATACGCAGTATTTT. It encodes CASSLQAVSTDTQYF.

The chain couples TRBV7-3 to TRBJ2-3, with TRBD2 as a possible D gene (6 bases). Germline CDR1 SGHTA, CDR2 FQGTGA. V lost 5 bases and J 6 bases, leaving 24 bases between the germline ends. This CDR3 contains 17 residues. This CDR3 reads CASSPGFGAGSLDTQYF. For the CDR3, the DNA is TGTGCCAGCAGCCCGGGGTTTGGGGCGGGGAGTCTCGATACGCAGTATTTT.